The 25 T cell receptor beta chains given below trace back to one sample, sequenced in a study of T cell responses to AZD1222 COVID-19 vaccine. Measured with immunoSEQ multiplex PCR; TCRdb has only the in-frame clones, and not every one. The data contain more than 95,000 clones, around 87% of them singletons. Material: peripheral blood, obtained on day 0 of AZD1222 vaccination. The receptors were gathered from an adult in good health.

This clone appeared a few times. The chain is built from TRBV10-3 and TRBJ1-4; D unclear. There are 14 residues in the CDR3. Trimming pared 2 bases from V and 4 bases from J, leaving 8 bases between. In germline, CDR1 is ENHRY, CDR2 SYGVKD. The CDR3 region is CAISEGQINEKLFF. In DNA, the CDR3 is TGTGCCATCAGTGAGGGGCAGATTAATGAAAAACTGTTTTTT.

This clone was seen only a few times. The V gene is TRBV7-9, the J gene TRBJ1-4; TRBD1 is a possible D gene (5 bases). The CDR3 totals 14 residues. Germline V gives CDR1 SEHNR, CDR2 FQNEAQ (reference sequence). V lost 3 bases to trimming and J lost 7 bases, with 12 bases between them. The CDR3 spells CASSFEGKGEKLFF. The CDR3 DNA reads TGTGCCAGCAGCTTCGAGGGGAAAGGTGAAAAACTGTTTTTT.

The V and J genes are TRBV5-5 and TRBJ2-7, with TRBD1 matching over 9 bases. Losses at the gene ends were 3 bases for V and 4 bases for J; bases not matched to a gene: 5. CDR1 and CDR2 from the germline V gene are SGHKS and YYEKEE (reference sequence). The CDR3 is 14 amino acids. The CDR3, as DNA: TGTGCCAGCAGCTCCGGGACAGGGTTGTACGAGCAGTACTTC. It encodes CASSSGTGLYEQYF.

This chain uses TRBV5-1 with TRBJ2-1, with D possibly being TRBD2 (6 bases). Germline assignment: CDR1 SGHRS and CDR2 YFSETQ. V dropped 4 bases and J dropped 9 bases, with 17 bases sitting between them. The CDR3 runs to 14 residues. The CDR3: CASSGGTHKAEQFF. CDR3 bases: TGCGCCAGCAGCGGCGGGACTCACAAGGCTGAGCAGTTCTTC.

The rearrangement joins TRBV18 to TRBJ1-4; weak D call: TRBD1 (6 bases). The CDR3 extends over 14 amino acids. Trimming removed 6 bases at V and 4 bases at J, with 12 bases between. Germline-derived CDR1 and CDR2 are KGHSH and LQKENI. The CDR3 sequence is CASSSGAVNEKLFF. CDR3 in DNA: TGTGCCAGCTCGTCAGGGGCCGTTAATGAAAAACTGTTTTTT.

The genes are TRBV28 and TRBJ1-2; TRBD1 agrees at 8 bases. Trimming took 5 bases from V and 3 from J; bases not matched to a gene: 5. The length of the CDR3 is 14 residues. CDR1 and CDR2 from the germline V gene are MDHEN and SYDVKM. The DNA of the CDR3 is TGTGCCAGCAGTCCCCCAGGGGGCGACTATGGCTACACCTTC. Its translation is CASSPPGGDYGYTF.

This clone was counted a few times. The chain recombines TRBV5-1 with TRBJ1-5, with D tentatively TRBD1 (6 bases). Per the germline V gene, CDR1 is SGHRS and CDR2 is YFSETQ. Trimming took off 4 bases at V and 5 bases at J, with 16 bases between the two ends. The CDR3 is made up of 15 amino acids. The CDR3, as DNA: TGCGCCAGCAGCATGGTGGGAGGGGGTGATCAGCCCCAGCATTTT. Protein: CASSMVGGGDQPQHF.

The chain uses TRBV27 and TRBJ1-1; unclear D gene. The ends were cut back, 6 bases at V and 8 bases at J, with 16 bases in the middle. This CDR3 has 13 residues. Germline CDR1 is MNHEY and CDR2 is SMNVEV (reference sequence). The CDR3 is CASSPPGDGEAFF. Written as DNA, the CDR3 is TGTGCCAGCAGCCCGCCGGGAGACGGAGAAGCTTTCTTT.

This clone showed up just once. The CDR3 nucleotides are TGTGCCAGCAGCGTAGAAGGGTCAGGGGGAAACACCATATATTTT. Encoded protein: CASSVEGSGGNTIYF. The chain has TRBV9 and TRBJ1-3; D is possibly TRBD1 (5 bases). Looked up from germline, CDR1 is SGDLS and CDR2 is YYNGEE. The CDR3 loop spans 15 amino acids. The V gene lost 0 bases and the J gene lost 4 bases, with 11 bases spanning the gap.

The CDR3 DNA is TGCGCCAGCAGTGAAAGGGTAGGGGGCGCTTTGGGTCAGCCCCAGCATTTT. Translated: CASSERVGGALGQPQHF. This chain connects TRBV10-2 to TRBJ1-5; 7 bases align to TRBD1. This CDR3 is built from 17 residues. Germline V lookup: CDR1 WSHSY, CDR2 SAAADI. V dropped 3 bases and J dropped 6; count of bases not matched to a gene: 14.

This clone was seen a single time. The rearrangement joins TRBV9 to TRBJ1-2; D is perhaps TRBD1 (6 bases). V was pared by 3 bases and J by 8 bases, with 11 bases between. Germline-derived CDR1 and CDR2 are SGDLS and YYNGEE. This CDR3 is 12 amino acids long. The CDR3 DNA sequence: TGTGCCAGCAGCGCGAACAGGGACGGCTACACCTTC. Its protein product is CASSANRDGYTF.

The chain employs TRBV3-1 (or the pseudogene TRBV3-2) and TRBJ2-1; D uncertain. V shed 4 bases and J shed 10 bases, with 17 bases lying between them. Germline-derived CDR1 and CDR2 are LGHDT and YNNKEL (reference sequence). The CDR3 consists of 14 residues. The CDR3 reads CASSPYGPRVEQFF. The CDR3 nucleotides are TGTGCCAGCAGCCCTTATGGCCCAAGGGTCGAGCAGTTCTTC.

With respect to this clone: A junction boundary mismatches the germline segment, possibly from a read error. The V and J genes are TRBV9 and TRBJ1-2; D is possibly TRBD1 (6 bases). In germline, CDR1 is SGDLS, CDR2 YYNGEE. The CDR3 has 12 residues. The CDR3 DNA reads as TGTGCCAGCAGCGAGCTGGGTGGGACACCTCTCTTC. Protein: CASSELGGTPLF.

The gene calls are TRBV28 and TRBJ1-4; TRBD1 might be the D (5 bases). V was pared by 5 bases and J by 6 bases, with 19 bases between. The CDR3 length is 16 residues. Germline V CDR1 and CDR2: MDHEN, SYDVKM. The CDR3 is CASSPVGGAVDEKLFF. The CDR3 DNA is TGTGCCAGCAGTCCCGTGGGAGGGGCGGTAGATGAAAAACTGTTTTTT.

V usage is TRBV10-3 and J usage is TRBJ2-2; possible D gene TRBD1, 5 bases. Trimming left V 3 bases short and J 6 bases short, with 5 bases between. The CDR3 is 12 amino acids. CDR1 is ENHRY, CDR2 SYGVKD, per germline. This CDR3 is CAISEGAGELFF. The CDR3 DNA reads as TGTGCCATCAGTGAAGGGGCCGGGGAGCTGTTTTTT.

The chain combines TRBV6-5 with TRBJ1-4, with D hard to call. CDR1 and CDR2 (germline): MNHEY, SVGAGI. Deletions cut 6 bases from V and 0 bases from J, with 8 bases between. The CDR3 extends over 14 amino acids. The CDR3 DNA reads as TGTGCCAGCAGGGATTTTACAACTAATGAAAAACTGTTTTTT. Its protein product is CASRDFTTNEKLFF.

This clone turned up a few times. The genes are TRBV21-1 and TRBJ2-2; TRBD2 reflects the table's D call only, with no check against the DNA. TRBV21-1 is recorded as a pseudogene. The CDR3 consists of 17 residues. CDR3 sequence (DNA): TGTGCCAGCAGCCTCTTAAGGAGGGGCGCGAACACCGGGGAGCTGTTTTTT. Amino acids: CASSLLRRGANTGELFF.

This chain connects TRBV5-4 to TRBJ2-3; 7 bases are a match to TRBD2. Germline CDR1 is SGHNT and CDR2 is YYREEE (reference sequence). The junction had 10 bases not matched to a gene; V was cut back by 4 bases and J by 11 bases. CDR3 length: 13 residues. The CDR3 region is CASSPGLPGGQYF. CDR3 in DNA: TGTGCCAGCAGCCCGGGCCTCCCGGGGGGGCAGTATTTT.

The rearrangement uses TRBV4-2 and TRBJ1-4, with D perhaps TRBD1 (6 bases). This CDR3 has 17 amino acids. V shed 1 base and J shed 6 bases, with 18 bases lying between them. Germline CDR1 is LGHNA and CDR2 is YNFKEQ. CDR3 coding DNA: TGTGCCAGCAGCCAAGGGACCCGGCAGGGGACCCATGAAAAACTGTTTTTT. Translating gives CASSQGTRQGTHEKLFF.

In its sample, this clone was seen once. The J gene is TRBJ2-7, the V gene TRBV6-4; D unresolved. This CDR3 has 11 residues. The germline gives CDR1 MRHNA, CDR2 SNTAGT. The V end lost 4 bases, the J end lost 9 bases, and 10 bases lay between the germline ends. The CDR3: CASSVKVVQYF. For the CDR3, the DNA is TGTGCCAGCAGTGTAAAGGTGGTGCAGTACTTC.

This chain uses TRBV5-1 with TRBJ1-1; the D is unclear. V lost 4 bases, J lost 4 bases, and 14 bases lay in between. Germline V gene data show CDR1 as SGHRS and CDR2 as YFSETQ. This CDR3 spans 14 amino acids. In DNA, the CDR3 is TGCGCCAGCAGCCTCATATCTTCGGGCACTGAAGCTTTCTTT. Translation: CASSLISSGTEAFF.

The chain links TRBV19 to TRBJ2-5; 8 bases match TRBD1. The CDR3 is 16 residues long. Germline CDR1 LNHDA, CDR2 SQIVND (reference sequence). Trimming at V came to 4 bases and at J to 2 bases, leaving 9 bases not matched to a gene. CDR3 bases: TGTGCCAGTAGTAGGGGGACAGGAAACTTTCAAGAGACCCAGTACTTC. This translates into CASSRGTGNFQETQYF.

The chain joins TRBV5-4 to TRBJ2-7; 9 bases align to TRBD1. There are 16 residues in the CDR3. The germline V gene has CDR1 SGHNT and CDR2 YYREEE (reference sequence). Trimming took 4 bases from V and 2 from J; bases not matched to a gene: 10. CDR3 loop: CASSLLRTGEPYEQYF. The CDR3 DNA follows: TGTGCCAGCAGCCTTCTTCGGACAGGGGAACCCTACGAGCAGTACTTC.

The chain employs TRBV5-1 and TRBJ1-1; tentatively, D is TRBD1 (5 bases). Germline lookup yields CDR1 SGHRS and CDR2 YFSETQ. The CDR3 extends over 15 amino acids. Trimming removed 4 bases from V and 4 bases from J, with 17 bases in between. In DNA form, the CDR3 reads TGCGCCAGCAGCCTGGGGGTCGCGGCGGGCACTGAAGCTTTCTTT. This translates into CASSLGVAAGTEAFF.

The chain is built from TRBV27 and TRBJ2-7; D gene unclear. The ends were cut back, 4 bases at V and 4 bases at J, with 8 bases in the middle. The germline V gene has CDR1 MNHEY and CDR2 SMNVEV (reference sequence). The CDR3 consists of 12 residues. The CDR3 DNA reads as TGTGCCAGCAGTTCAGACGGGTACGAGCAGTACTTC. Translating gives CASSSDGYEQYF.